Here is one T cell receptor beta chain with its context. Other DNA sequences in this sample translate to the same CDR3. This CDR3 is 12 amino acids long. V shed 5 bases and J shed 7 bases, with 8 bases lying between them. Germline loops: CDR1 SGHNT, CDR2 YENEEA. Assay: immunoSEQ multiplex PCR; the TCRdb copy retains only in-frame clones and omits some. The sample shows roughly 2,000,000 clones, approximately 95% of them seen only once. Naive CD8 cells, CD45RO-negative and positively selected for CCR7, excluded terminally differentiated effector memory CD45RA+ cells. This entry belongs to a study of shared clonotypes between healthy human individuals.

The sample was naive CD8+ T cells sorted from blood. This chain joins TRBV11-3 and TRBJ2-2, with D possibly being TRBD2 (5 bases). The TCR sequence derives from a man aged 18-30 years in good health. The CDR3 DNA follows: TGTGCCAGCAGCCTAGGGAGCGGGGAGCTGTTTTTT. It translates to CASSLGSGELFF.